These T cell receptor beta chains were read from a single sample in a study of T cells expressing NK-cell markers. TCRdb re-called the 5' RACE reads; every CDR3 protein appears as one record, without DNA. This sample's clone table lists roughly 300,000 distinct CDR3 sequences. Sequencing input: blood T cells: a sorted CD56 or NKG2C T cell subset, CD4+ or CD8+ T cells, or bulk PBMC T cells (not recorded which). These receptor sequences come from a woman between 18 and 70 years old in good health. CDR3s include the opening cysteine and the closing phenylalanine or tryptophan. The order of the fields is J gene, V gene, CDR3 protein.

TRBJ1-1,TRBV20-1,CSASVSANTEAFF
TRBJ2-4,TRBV10-3,CAISEGTPDIQYF
TRBJ2-5,TRBV2,CASSRGSGETQYF
TRBJ1-4,TRBV7-2,CASSTSHNEKLFF
TRBJ1-5,TRBV27,CASTKDRSGSNQPQHF
TRBJ2-3,TRBV20-1,CRGTSGGLDTQYF
TRBJ2-3,TRBV6-6,CASNNREVDTQYF
TRBJ2-5,TRBV10-3,CAISEGQGLGETQYF
TRBJ1-4,TRBV7-2,CASSSSGYNEKLFF
TRBJ2-4,TRBV12-3/TRBV12-4,CASSRGTTKNIQYF
TRBJ2-1,TRBV6-1,CASSEGGQGFYEQFF
TRBJ2-7,TRBV5-1,CASSLGSATPGGPYEQYF
TRBJ2-5,TRBV5-1,CASTPGQAYQETQYF
TRBJ1-6,TRBV9,CASGTNNSPLHF
TRBJ2-1,TRBV29-1,CSVEGALLAVSKQFF
TRBJ2-7,TRBV12-3/TRBV12-4,CASSATGTSGRSEQYF